This paragraph covers one T cell receptor (beta chain) sequence. The V gene's germline CDR1 is MNHEY and CDR2 SVGAGI. The CDR3 is 16 residues long. V lost 4 bases, J lost 1 base, and 5 bases stayed unmatched. The source of the sample is a study of blood T cell repertoires in COVID-19. TCRdb keeps only in-frame clones here, not all; method: immunoSEQ multiplex PCR. The sample holds around 60,000 clones, approximately 80% seen once. This chain uses TRBV6-5 with TRBJ2-5; 11 bases agree with TRBD1. The TCR was taken from a man aged 50 to 59 with COVID-19, enrolled during active disease. Source material: peripheral blood. The CDR3 protein is CASSFTGTGGQETQYF. The CDR3 DNA is TGTGCCAGCAGTTTTACCGGGACAGGGGGCCAAGAGACCCAGTACTTC.